This T cell receptor (beta chain) was observed in a study of T cell changes during pregnancy in multiple sclerosis. The assay was immunoSEQ multiplex PCR, and TCRdb's table has in-frame clones only and misses some. The profile shows some 80,000 clones, nearly 95% of them singletons. V lost 1 base and J 0 bases, leaving 9 bases between the germline ends. The CDR3 totals 16 residues. CDR1 is KGHSH, CDR2 LQKENI, per germline. Sequencing was performed on peripheral blood, taken in the second trimester of pregnancy. The rearrangement links TRBV18 to TRBJ2-2; perhaps TRBD1 as D (5 bases). The TCR sequence derives from a female donor with multiple sclerosis, enrolled in a pregnancy study. CDR3 loop: CASSPLVRANTGELFF. CDR3 bases: TGTGCCAGCTCACCACTCGTCAGGGCGAACACCGGGGAGCTGTTTTTT.